Presented here are 32 T cell receptor beta chains from one specimen sequenced in a study of blood T cell repertoires in COVID-19. The protocol was immunoSEQ multiplex PCR, while the TCRdb copy is restricted to in-frame clones and leaves out a portion. The profile covers fewer than 110,000 clones, with about 89% appearing a single time and less than 1.5% taken by the ten largest. The specimen was peripheral blood. All receptors derive from a young woman with acute or convalescent COVID-19.

V is TRBV7-2 and J is TRBJ1-6; TRBD1 might be the D (6 bases). This CDR3 is built from 16 residues. Germline values: CDR1 SGHTA, CDR2 FQGNSA. Trimming took 0 bases from V and 8 from J, leaving 14 bases between them. CDR3 DNA: TGTGCCAGCAGCTTAGCGATTTGGGCAGGGGATTCACCCCTCCACTTT. It specifies CASSLAIWAGDSPLHF.

This clone was observed a handful of times. The rearrangement uses TRBV2 and TRBJ2-4, with 9 nucleotides matching TRBD2. The V segment lost 6 bases and the J segment 0 bases; nucleotides outside the gene matches: 15. CDR3 length equals 19 residues. Germline values: CDR1 SNHLY, CDR2 FYNNEI. This CDR3 reads CASSGAGGWGGLAKNIQYF. Written as DNA, the CDR3 is TGTGCCAGCAGCGGAGCGGGGGGCTGGGGGGGCCTAGCCAAAAACATTCAGTACTTC.

The rearrangement links TRBV14 to TRBJ2-7, with 9 positions matching TRBD2. CDR1 is SGHDN and CDR2 is FVKESK in the germline V gene. V shed 0 bases, J shed 1 base, and the junction held 1 base outside the gene matches. The CDR3 runs 15 residues. CDR3 loop: CASSQELAGSYEQYF. The CDR3 coding sequence is TGTGCCAGCAGCCAAGAGCTAGCGGGGTCCTACGAGCAGTACTTC.

A single count supports this clone. V is TRBV28 and J is TRBJ2-1; TRBD1 matches 10 bases. V shed 6 bases and J 8 bases; nucleotides not matched to a gene: 7. Germline lookup yields CDR1 MDHEN and CDR2 SYDVKM. This CDR3 has 14 amino acids. The CDR3 region has the DNA TGTGCCAGCAGACTCACGACAGGGGGCCATGAGCAGTTCTTC. Encoded protein: CASRLTTGGHEQFF.

The chain recombines TRBV7-8 with TRBJ2-7; tentative D call: TRBD1 (5 bases). The CDR3 is 15 residues long. Germline V gene sequence: CDR1 SGHVS, CDR2 FQNEAQ. Trimming left V 1 base short and J 9 bases short, with 19 bases between. CDR3 nucleotides: TGTGCCAGCAGCTTAGTTCAGGGCGTCCCCCCACGGCAGTACTTC. Protein: CASSLVQGVPPRQYF. Drawing the rest from reference TRBV7-8 and TRBJ2-7, the complete variable domain is GAGVSQSPRYKVAKRGQDVALRCDPISGHVSLFWYQQALGQGPEFLTYFQNEAQLDKSGLPSDRFFAERPEGSVSTLKIQRTQQEDSAVYLCASSLVQGVPPRQYFGPGTRLTVT.

The chain couples TRBV4-3 to TRBJ2-2; TRBD2 matches 9 bases. V lost 0 bases to trimming and J lost 7 bases; unmatched junction nucleotides: 9. The CDR3 loop spans 17 amino acids. Germline V gives CDR1 LGHNA, CDR2 YSLEER. CDR3 DNA sequence: TGCGCCAGCAGCCAAGAGGCTAGCGGGATCACCGTCGGGGAGCTGTTTTTT. Amino acids: CASSQEASGITVGELFF.

CDR3 DNA: TGTGCCAGCAGCCAAGAGAGGAGGGGACGCCCTAATGAAAAACTGTTTTTT. Its protein is CASSQERRGRPNEKLFF. The rearrangement joins TRBV4-2 to TRBJ1-4; weak D call: TRBD1 (5 bases). The ends were cut back, 0 bases at V and 3 bases at J, with 14 bases in the middle. The length of the CDR3 is 17 residues. Germline V gives CDR1 LGHNA, CDR2 YNFKEQ.

The sample holds a few counts of this clone. The genes are TRBV6-2 or TRBV6-3 and TRBJ2-2; perhaps TRBD2 as D (6 bases). Germline V gene lookup returns CDR1 MNHEY and CDR2 SVGEGT. The CDR3 loop spans 15 amino acids. V lost 4 bases and J lost 1, with 10 bases in between. CDR3 residues: CASSFQGGNTGELFF. The DNA for the CDR3 is TGTGCCAGCAGTTTTCAGGGAGGGAACACCGGGGAGCTGTTTTTT.

The chain links TRBV6-5 to TRBJ2-7; D perhaps matches TRBD1 (5 bases). CDR1 is MNHEY, CDR2 SVGAGI, per germline. V lost 1 base, J lost 2 bases, and 9 bases lay in between. The CDR3 spans 14 residues. The CDR3 DNA reads as TGTGCCAGCAGTTACTTACCGACAGCCTACGAGCAGTACTTC. Amino acids: CASSYLPTAYEQYF.

The chain carries TRBV14 and TRBJ2-3; 8 bases align to TRBD2. Germline V CDR1 and CDR2: SGHDN, FVKESK. J lost 3 bases, V lost 1 base, and 3 bases had no gene match. CDR3 length equals 15 residues. The CDR3 loop is CASSQVAGRTDTQYF. The CDR3, as DNA: TGTGCCAGCAGCCAAGTAGCGGGAAGGACAGATACGCAGTATTTT.

The rearrangement links TRBV30 to TRBJ1-4, with D tentatively TRBD1 (6 bases). The CDR3 has 16 residues. The V end lost 1 base, the J end lost 0 bases, and 12 bases lay between the germline ends. Germline values: CDR1 GTSNPN, CDR2 SVGIG (reference sequence). CDR3 residues: CAWSGGLLSTNEKLFF. The DNA of the CDR3 is TGTGCCTGGAGTGGGGGGCTCCTTTCAACTAATGAAAAACTGTTTTTT.

The CDR3 reads CASSLGGLAGGFTGELFF. The CDR3 nucleotides are TGTGCCAGCAGCTTAGGTGGACTAGCGGGGGGTTTCACCGGGGAGCTGTTTTTT. The chain couples TRBV7-2 to TRBJ2-2; 14 bases are a match to TRBD2. CDR1 is SGHTA and CDR2 is FQGNSA in the germline V gene. Losses at the gene ends were 1 base for V and 4 bases for J; bases not matched to a gene: 5. The CDR3 extends over 18 amino acids. Together with reference TRBV7-2 and TRBJ2-2, the CDR3 gives the full variable domain: GAGVSQSPSNKVTEKGKDVELRCDPISGHTALYWYRQSLGQGLEFLIYFQGNSAPDKSGLPSDRFSAERTGGSVSTLTIQRTQQEDSAVYLCASSLGGLAGGFTGELFFGEGSRLTVL.

This sequence joins TRBV5-5 and TRBJ1-1, with 8 bases identical to TRBD1. In germline, CDR1 is SGHKS, CDR2 YYEKEE (reference sequence). CDR3 size: 15 residues. With V trimmed by 0 bases and J by 5 bases, 6 bases remained unmatched. The CDR3, as DNA: TGTGCCAGCAGCTTGGGCCCGACAGGGGAGACTGAAGCTTTCTTT. It codes for CASSLGPTGETEAFF.

The rearrangement uses TRBV27 and TRBJ2-7; 7 bases line up with TRBD2. Germline loops: CDR1 MNHEY, CDR2 SMNVEV (reference sequence). The CDR3 extends over 16 amino acids. Trimming took 5 bases from V and 3 from J; bases not matched to a gene: 13. Written as DNA, the CDR3 is TGTGCCAGCAGTCAACTAGCGCCGGCGAACTACTACGAGCAGTACTTC. It translates to CASSQLAPANYYEQYF.

The genes are TRBV7-3 and TRBJ2-1; 9 bases match TRBD2. J was trimmed by 8 bases and V by 0 bases; bases with no gene match: 5. The CDR3 consists of 15 residues. Germline lookup yields CDR1 SGHTA and CDR2 FQGTGA. The CDR3 region is CASSLTAGGPHEQFF. In nucleotides, the CDR3 is TGTGCCAGCAGCTTAACTGCGGGAGGGCCCCATGAGCAGTTCTTC.

The chain employs TRBV28 and TRBJ1-6, with 7 bases that match TRBD1. Germline lookup yields CDR1 MDHEN and CDR2 SYDVKM. This CDR3 contains 18 residues. J was trimmed by 0 bases and V by 5 bases; bases with no gene match: 10. The CDR3 bases are TGTGCCAGCAGTGATTCGACAGGGCTGGGCTCCTATAATTCACCCCTCCACTTT. Its protein is CASSDSTGLGSYNSPLHF.

The rearrangement uses TRBV11-3 and TRBJ2-1; TRBD2 agrees at 10 bases. V dropped 1 base and J dropped 8; count of bases not matched to a gene: 2. The CDR3 is 14 amino acids. Germline values: CDR1 SGHNT, CDR2 YENEEA. In DNA, the CDR3 is TGTGCCAGCAGCTTAGGACTAGCGGGCGATGAGCAGTTCTTC. Translating gives CASSLGLAGDEQFF.

The chain combines TRBV19 with TRBJ2-2, with 7 bases fitting TRBD2. Germline values: CDR1 LNHDA, CDR2 SQIVND (reference sequence). The CDR3 loop spans 15 amino acids. V dropped 5 bases and J dropped 3; count of bases not matched to a gene: 6. The CDR3 loop reads CASSPLGGDTGELFF. CDR3 coding DNA: TGTGCCAGTAGTCCCCTGGGGGGGGACACCGGGGAGCTGTTTTTT.

This clone has only one observation. The J gene is TRBJ1-2, the V gene TRBV20-1, with no clear D. CDR1 DFQATT and CDR2 SNEGSKA come from the germline V gene (reference sequence). V was pared by 0 bases and J by 14 bases, with 10 bases between. The CDR3 length is 10 residues. The CDR3 region is CSARDQVSTF. CDR3 nucleotide sequence: TGCAGTGCTAGAGATCAGGTGTCAACCTTC.

The chain uses TRBV12-5 and TRBJ2-1, with unresolved D. Per the germline V gene, CDR1 is LGHNT and CDR2 is FRNRAP. V lost 2 bases, J lost 6 bases, and 5 bases lay in between. CDR3 length: 12 residues. The CDR3: CASGLTGNEQFF. In DNA, the CDR3 is TGTGCTAGTGGTTTGACCGGCAATGAGCAGTTCTTC. Full variable domain (missing parts from reference TRBV12-5 and TRBJ2-1): DARVTQTPRHKVTEMGQEVTMRCQPILGHNTVFWYRQTMMQGLELLAYFRNRAPLDDSGMPKDRFSAEMPDATLATLKIQPSEPRDSAVYFCASGLTGNEQFFGPGTRLTVL.

This clone was detected a few times. The chain links TRBV18 to TRBJ1-2; D possibly corresponds to TRBD1 (6 bases). This CDR3 is 14 amino acids long. V lost 3 bases and J lost 4, with 12 bases in between. The germline CDR1 and CDR2 sequences are KGHSH and LQKENI. CDR3 region: CASSPPDSLYGYTF. In DNA, the CDR3 is TGTGCCAGCTCACCGCCGGACAGTCTCTATGGCTACACCTTC.

J is TRBJ1-5 and V is TRBV2, with D uncertain. V lost 8 bases and J 3 bases, leaving 11 bases between the germline ends. The CDR3 extends over 13 amino acids. CDR1 and CDR2 (germline): SNHLY, FYNNEI. This chain's CDR3 is CASLIQPNQPQHF. The CDR3 DNA sequence: TGTGCCAGCCTAATACAGCCCAATCAGCCCCAGCATTTT.

The CDR3 region is CASSGTGVRQYF. CDR3 nucleotide sequence: TGTGCCAGCAGTGGAACAGGGGTCCGGCAGTACTTC. The rearrangement uses TRBV2 and TRBJ2-7, with 7 bases lining up with TRBD1. V gave up 4 bases and J gave up 9 bases; unmatched junction bases: 6. This CDR3 spans 12 amino acids. The germline V gene encodes CDR1 SNHLY and CDR2 FYNNEI.

The rearrangement joins TRBV27 to TRBJ2-3; D ambiguous. V lost 8 bases and J lost 8, with 11 bases in between. The CDR3 runs 11 residues. Germline lookup yields CDR1 MNHEY and CDR2 SMNVEV (reference sequence). The CDR3 DNA is TGTGCCAGCCGTGTGTCGGGTACGCAGTATTTT. This encodes CASRVSGTQYF.

This clone was picked up one time. This chain uses TRBV18 with TRBJ1-2, with no clear D. Germline V gene sequence: CDR1 KGHSH, CDR2 LQKENI. This CDR3 has 13 residues. The V end lost 5 bases, the J end lost 4 bases, and 11 bases lay between the germline ends. The chain's CDR3 is CASSSGSTYGYTF. CDR3 bases: TGTGCCAGCTCATCGGGGTCCACCTATGGCTACACCTTC.

This clone has only one observation. V usage is TRBV7-6 and J usage is TRBJ2-7, with 8 bases aligning to TRBD1. The germline V gene encodes CDR1 SGHVS and CDR2 FNYEAQ. The ends lost 1 base at V and 6 bases at J; junction bases unmatched: 11. The CDR3 has 16 residues. The CDR3 loop is CASSLGAGTGLFEQYF. The CDR3 bases are TGTGCCAGCAGCTTAGGGGCCGGGACAGGATTATTCGAGCAGTACTTC.

The chain joins TRBV3-1 (or the pseudogene TRBV3-2) to TRBJ1-1; D gene uncertain. The V gene's germline CDR1 is LGHDT and CDR2 YNNKEL (reference sequence). The CDR3 is 14 amino acids. V was pared by 4 bases and J by 1 base, with 10 bases between. The chain's CDR3 is CASSPQTANTEAFF. Here the CDR3 DNA reads TGTGCCAGCAGCCCCCAAACAGCGAACACTGAAGCTTTCTTT.

V and J are TRBV4-1 and TRBJ1-1, with D hard to call. V was shortened by 5 bases and J by 2 bases, with 15 bases between the two germline ends. Germline loops: CDR1 MGHRA, CDR2 YSYEKL. CDR3 length: 15 residues. DNA for the CDR3: TGCGCCAGCAGCACCCGGACGGGGAACAACACTGAAGCTTTCTTT. Its translation: CASSTRTGNNTEAFF.

The V and J genes are TRBV7-2 and TRBJ1-1; D gene uncertain. The CDR3 covers 14 residues. The ends were cut back, 2 bases at V and 0 bases at J, with 7 bases in the middle. In germline, CDR1 is SGHTA, CDR2 FQGNSA. The CDR3 nucleotides read TGTGCCAGCAGCTTACTAGGTCTGAACACTGAAGCTTTCTTT. This translates into CASSLLGLNTEAFF. The full variable domain, in which reference TRBV7-2 and TRBJ1-1 provide the parts outside the CDR3, is GAGVSQSPSNKVTEKGKDVELRCDPISGHTALYWYRQSLGQGLEFLIYFQGNSAPDKSGLPSDRFSAERTGGSVSTLTIQRTQQEDSAVYLCASSLLGLNTEAFFGQGTRLTVV.

The chain joins TRBV11-2 to TRBJ2-1; the D gene is possibly TRBD2 (6 bases). CDR3 length: 14 residues. The germline CDR1 and CDR2 sequences are SGHAT and FQNNGV. V was shortened by 0 bases and J by 6 bases, with 9 bases between the two germline ends. The CDR3 DNA reads TGTGCCAGCAGCTTAGATGCTAGCGTCAATGAGCAGTTCTTC. Residues: CASSLDASVNEQFF.

This clone was detected once. J is TRBJ1-4 and V is TRBV6-5, with D possibly TRBD1 on 6 matching bases. V gave up 0 bases and J gave up 8 bases, with 13 bases separating them. The germline V gene encodes CDR1 MNHEY and CDR2 SVGAGI. This CDR3 has 15 residues. CDR3 sequence (DNA): TGTGCCAGCAGTTACTCGAGGGGGGGGCGGGAAAAACTGTTTTTT. Amino acid sequence: CASSYSRGGREKLFF.

This sequence joins TRBV18 and TRBJ2-6, with 7 nucleotides matching TRBD1. The CDR3 contains 17 residues. CDR1 and CDR2 (germline): KGHSH, LQKENI. The trim removed 6 bases at V and 2 bases at J, leaving 10 bases unmatched. This CDR3 reads CASSPWRQGTGANVLTF. CDR3 in DNA: TGTGCCAGCTCGCCGTGGAGACAGGGTACTGGGGCCAACGTCCTGACTTTC.